These 19 T cell receptor beta chains share one sample of origin, sequenced in a study of T cells in localized non-small cell lung cancer. Here immunoSEQ multiplex PCR was the method, and the copy in TCRdb shows in-frame clones only, minus some. The profile covers about 18,000 clones, with over 75% appearing a single time and approximately 24% taken by the ten largest. Specimen: peripheral blood, collected before any cancer treatment. The receptor source for this set is an older female donor with stage I lung adenocarcinoma.

The CDR3 DNA reads as TGTGCCAGCAGCTTGGGGGGTACGAGTCTGGAAGGCTACACCTTC. Its translation is CASSLGGTSLEGYTF. The rearrangement joins TRBV5-4 to TRBJ1-2; D uncertain. Trimming took 0 bases from V and 8 from J, leaving 17 bases between them. The germline V gene encodes CDR1 SGHNT and CDR2 YYREEE (reference sequence). The length of the CDR3 is 15 residues.

The chain couples TRBV7-6 to TRBJ1-4; 8 bases line up with TRBD1. After removal of 0 bases from V and 10 bases from J, the junction contained 7 bases not matched to a gene. The CDR3 contains 15 residues. Germline V gives CDR1 SGHVS, CDR2 FNYEAQ. The CDR3 DNA is TGTGCCAGCAGCTTAGCGCGACAGGGGTTGGGAAAACTGTTTTTT. This sequence encodes CASSLARQGLGKLFF.

The chain employs TRBV7-9 and TRBJ2-7, with 11 bases aligning to TRBD1. The germline gives CDR1 SEHNR, CDR2 FQNEAQ (reference sequence). V was clipped by 8 bases and J by 3 bases; unmatched bases: 3. The CDR3 loop spans 13 amino acids. The CDR3 region has the DNA TGTGCCAGCGGGGGACAGGGGGACTACGAGCAGTACTTC. This encodes CASGGQGDYEQYF.

V is TRBV10-3 and J is TRBJ1-2; no clear D. Trimming pared 0 bases from V and 4 bases from J, leaving 9 bases between. The germline gives CDR1 ENHRY, CDR2 SYGVKD. The CDR3 runs to 14 residues. CDR3 sequence (DNA): TGTGCCATCAGTGAGTCGAGGGTTAGCTATGGCTACACCTTC. Translated, it gives CAISESRVSYGYTF.

The gene calls are TRBV19 and TRBJ1-2, with no clear D. The CDR3 length is 13 residues. Germline-derived CDR1 and CDR2 are LNHDA and SQIVND (reference sequence). V was cut by 3 bases and J by 7 bases, with 12 bases left in between. The chain's CDR3 is CASSIPRSGGYTF. The CDR3 DNA reads TGTGCCAGTAGTATTCCCCGTTCGGGTGGCTACACCTTC.

The J gene is TRBJ2-2, the V gene TRBV11-2; no definite D call. Germline V CDR1 and CDR2: SGHAT, FQNNGV. This CDR3 spans 13 amino acids. The ends were cut back, 7 bases at V and 6 bases at J, with 12 bases in the middle. CDR3 in DNA: TGTGCCAGCACTCGTTTTGGGTCCGGGGAGCTGTTTTTT. Its translation: CASTRFGSGELFF.

This clone was seen only once. The genes are TRBV30 and TRBJ2-7; D remains ambiguous. Germline CDR1 and CDR2: GTSNPN and SVGIG (reference sequence). V was shortened by 0 bases and J by 0 bases, with 9 bases between the two germline ends. The CDR3 has 14 residues. The DNA of the CDR3 is TGTGCCTGGAGTGTACTGGGCGGCTCCTACGAGCAGTACTTC. Residues: CAWSVLGGSYEQYF.

The chain recombines TRBV5-8 with TRBJ1-5; unclear D gene. The CDR3 has 15 amino acids. Germline CDR1 is SGHTS and CDR2 is YDEGEE. The V end was cut by 2 bases, the J end by 6 bases, with 15 bases between. The CDR3 DNA follows: TGTGCCAGCAGCTTTACCCCAGCCTATATTCAGCCCCAGCATTTT. Translation gives CASSFTPAYIQPQHF.

The chain joins TRBV6-6 to TRBJ1-1, with a weak D call TRBD1 (5 bases). The V gene's germline CDR1 is MNHNY and CDR2 SVGAGI (reference sequence). With 6 bases removed from V and 2 bases from J, the gap between germline ends came to 10 bases. The CDR3 consists of 13 residues. This CDR3 reads CASSPRDNTEAFF. The CDR3, as DNA: TGTGCCAGCAGCCCGCGGGACAACACTGAAGCTTTCTTT.

This rearrangement joins TRBV14 to TRBJ1-2; 10 bases match TRBD1. Germline CDR1 SGHDN, CDR2 FVKESK. The junction had 4 bases not matched to a gene; V was cut back by 3 bases and J by 3 bases. This CDR3 comprises 15 residues. CDR3 nucleotides: TGTGCCAGCAGCCAGAGACAGGGGGCGTACTATGGCTACACCTTC. Its translation is CASSQRQGAYYGYTF. Looking up the rest from reference TRBV14 and TRBJ1-2 gives the full variable domain: EAGVTQFPSHSVIEKGQTVTLRCDPISGHDNLYWYRRVMGKEIKFLLHFVKESKQDESGMPNNRFLAERTGGTYSTLKVQPAELEDSGVYFCASSQRQGAYYGYTFGSGTRLTVV.

This clone was counted a single time. The J gene is TRBJ1-4, the V gene TRBV7-8; D remains ambiguous. V was shortened by 0 bases and J by 0 bases, with 8 bases between the two germline ends. The CDR3 length is 16 residues. Germline CDR1 is SGHVS and CDR2 is FQNEAQ. DNA of the CDR3: TGTGCCAGCAGCTTAGCGTACCGAGCAACTAATGAAAAACTGTTTTTT. This translates into CASSLAYRATNEKLFF.

This clone was counted a few times. The J gene is TRBJ2-1, the V gene TRBV20-1; D possibly matches TRBD1 or TRBD2 (5 bases each). The CDR3 extends over 11 amino acids. V was cut by 2 bases and J by 9 bases, with 8 bases left in between. The germline V gene encodes CDR1 DFQATT and CDR2 SNEGSKA (reference sequence). The chain's CDR3 is CSARWGPEQFF. The CDR3 nucleotides are TGCAGTGCTAGATGGGGACCTGAGCAGTTCTTC.

The chain carries TRBV2 and TRBJ2-3, with D possibly TRBD2 on 6 matching bases. The CDR3 has 14 amino acids. V dropped 5 bases and J dropped 0 bases, with 9 bases sitting between them. Germline CDR1 SNHLY, CDR2 FYNNEI. The CDR3 DNA follows: TGTGCCAGCAGTCAGGGAGGAAGCACAGATACGCAGTATTTT. The encoded protein is CASSQGGSTDTQYF. Using reference TRBV2 and TRBJ2-3 for the parts outside the CDR3, the full variable domain is EPEVTQTPSHQVTQMGQEVILRCVPISNHLYFYWYRQILGQKVEFLVSFYNNEISEKSEIFDDQFSVERPDGSNFTLKIRSTKLEDSAMYFCASSQGGSTDTQYFGPGTRLTVL.

The chain combines TRBV7-2 with TRBJ1-1; D is ambiguous. The V end lost 0 bases, the J end lost 4 bases, and 6 bases lay between the germline ends. Germline V gives CDR1 SGHTA, CDR2 FQGNSA. This CDR3 has 13 amino acids. The CDR3 loop is CASSLARRTEAFF. CDR3 bases: TGTGCCAGCAGCTTAGCGCGTCGCACTGAAGCTTTCTTT. The variable domain in full, completed from reference TRBV7-2 and TRBJ1-1, reads GAGVSQSPSNKVTEKGKDVELRCDPISGHTALYWYRQSLGQGLEFLIYFQGNSAPDKSGLPSDRFSAERTGGSVSTLTIQRTQQEDSAVYLCASSLARRTEAFFGQGTRLTVV.

This rearrangement joins TRBV9 to TRBJ2-5, with 9 bases lining up with TRBD2. This CDR3 is built from 16 residues. After removal of 0 bases from V and 7 bases from J, the junction contained 10 bases not matched to a gene. Germline assignment: CDR1 SGDLS and CDR2 YYNGEE. DNA for the CDR3: TGTGCCAGCAGCGTAGGAACTAGCGGGCATCCAGGGACCCAGTACTTC. As protein: CASSVGTSGHPGTQYF. Based on the CDR3 plus reference TRBV9 and TRBJ2-5, the full variable domain is DSGVTQTPKHLITATGQRVTLRCSPRSGDLSVYWYQQSLDQGLQFLIQYYNGEERAKGNILERFSAQQFPDLHSELNLSSLELGDSALYFCASSVGTSGHPGTQYFGPGTRLLVL.

The chain joins TRBV5-1 to TRBJ1-2, with D maybe TRBD1 (5 bases). The CDR3 runs to 14 residues. The germline V and J ends were trimmed by 5 bases and 4 bases, with 15 bases remaining between them. Germline values: CDR1 SGHRS, CDR2 YFSETQ. The CDR3: CASSADSLPYGYTF. In DNA form, the CDR3 reads TGCGCCAGCAGTGCCGACAGTTTACCCTATGGCTACACCTTC.

The chain is built from TRBV18 and TRBJ2-3; D might be TRBD1 (5 bases). V gave up 2 bases and J gave up 2 bases, with 11 bases separating them. Germline V gene sequence: CDR1 KGHSH, CDR2 LQKENI. The CDR3 covers 15 residues. This chain's CDR3 is CASSPDRQLTDTQYF. DNA for the CDR3: TGTGCCAGCTCACCAGATAGACAGCTCACAGATACGCAGTATTTT.

This clone was seen only a few times. The chain carries TRBV27 and TRBJ2-5; D is unresolved. Germline loops: CDR1 MNHEY, CDR2 SMNVEV (reference sequence). The CDR3 totals 15 residues. Trimming took 5 bases from V and 2 from J, leaving 15 bases between them. CDR3 protein: CASSPSPQQQETQYF. CDR3 DNA sequence: TGTGCCAGCAGTCCCAGCCCCCAACAACAAGAGACCCAGTACTTC.

The V call is TRBV6-5, the J call TRBJ1-4; tentatively, D is TRBD1 (6 bases). The CDR3 consists of 14 residues. The ends were cut back, 7 bases at V and 3 bases at J, with 12 bases in the middle. Germline V gene data show CDR1 as MNHEY and CDR2 as SVGAGI. For the CDR3, the DNA is TGTGCCAGCACCCGACAGGCCTCTAATGAAAAACTGTTTTTT. Translating it yields CASTRQASNEKLFF.